Following are 16 T cell receptor beta chains from one sample sequenced in a study of cytomegalovirus exposure and HLA in healthy donors. The method was immunoSEQ multiplex PCR; TCRdb's version includes in-frame clones alone and lacks a portion of them. The table lists about 65,000 clones, 85% to 95% of them singletons. Sequencing was done on a sample of PBMCs. The receptor source for this set is a man between 18 and 35 years old in good health and CMV-seropositive.

The CDR3 region is CASSFSREDEQYF. The CDR3 region has the DNA TGTGCCAGCAGCTTTTCTAGGGAGGACGAGCAGTACTTC. The V and J genes are TRBV7-9 and TRBJ2-7, with D possibly TRBD2 on 6 matching bases. Trimming took off 3 bases at V and 5 bases at J, with 11 bases between the two ends. Germline CDR1 and CDR2: SEHNR and FQNEAQ (reference sequence). The CDR3 length is 13 residues.

The chain is built from TRBV6-6 and TRBJ2-6, with D maybe TRBD2 (5 bases). Germline V gives CDR1 MNHNY, CDR2 SVGAGI (reference sequence). The ends were cut back, 5 bases at V and 2 bases at J, with 10 bases in the middle. This CDR3 is built from 15 residues. CDR3 DNA sequence: TGTGCCAGCAGTAGCGGAGGAACTGGGGCCAACGTCCTGACTTTC. Its translation is CASSSGGTGANVLTF.

The gene calls are TRBV9 and TRBJ2-5; 9 bases align to TRBD1. The germline V gene encodes CDR1 SGDLS and CDR2 YYNGEE. Trimming cost V 0 bases and J 4 bases; bases outside gene matches: 7. The CDR3 spans 16 residues. The CDR3 region is CASSVAMGTGRETQYF. The CDR3 DNA reads TGTGCCAGCAGCGTAGCGATGGGGACAGGGCGAGAGACCCAGTACTTC.

The table lists this clone with a few counts. This chain uses TRBV4-2 with TRBJ2-1; TRBD2 aligns across 7 bases. This CDR3 has 14 amino acids. Germline V gene lookup returns CDR1 LGHNA and CDR2 YNFKEQ. Trimming removed 1 base from V and 5 bases from J; junction bases left unmatched: 2. This CDR3 reads CASSQGLADNEQFF. In DNA form, the CDR3 reads TGTGCCAGCAGCCAAGGCCTAGCGGACAATGAGCAGTTCTTC.

This clone was counted once. The V gene is TRBV18, the J gene TRBJ1-4; D is possibly TRBD1 (6 bases). The CDR3 is 13 residues long. The ends were cut back, 4 bases at V and 8 bases at J, with 11 bases in the middle. CDR1 and CDR2 from the germline V gene are KGHSH and LQKENI. As DNA, the CDR3 is TGTGCCAGCTCACTTGGAACAGGGGAAAAACTGTTTTTT. Its protein is CASSLGTGEKLFF.

The rearrangement uses TRBV10-3 and TRBJ2-5; 7 positions agree with TRBD2. Germline V CDR1 and CDR2: ENHRY, SYGVKD. V dropped 8 bases and J dropped 5; count of bases not matched to a gene: 5. This CDR3 has 12 amino acids. The CDR3, as DNA: TGTGCCATCTCTCCAGCGGGGGAGACCCAGTACTTC. This gives the protein CAISPAGETQYF.

The rearrangement links TRBV2 to TRBJ2-1, with 7 bases identical to TRBD2. The CDR3 spans 14 residues. Trimming took 9 bases from V and 0 from J; bases not matched to a gene: 5. The V gene's germline CDR1 is SNHLY and CDR2 FYNNEI. Here the CDR3 DNA reads TGTGCCAGAAGAGCGGGAAGCTCCTACAATGAGCAGTTCTTC. This codes for CARRAGSSYNEQFF.

The chain links TRBV6-1 to TRBJ2-4; D possibly corresponds to TRBD1 (5 bases). The CDR3 length is 15 residues. Trimming cost V 3 bases and J 5 bases, with 14 bases left between them. Germline CDR1 MNHNS, CDR2 SASEGT. The CDR3 reads CASSDYQGGQNIQYF. CDR3 nucleotide sequence: TGTGCCAGCAGTGATTACCAGGGCGGCCAAAACATTCAGTACTTC.

The rearrangement joins TRBV6-6 to TRBJ1-2; no clear D gene. This CDR3 comprises 15 residues. Germline loops: CDR1 MNHNY, CDR2 SVGAGI (reference sequence). Trimming pared 0 bases from V and 1 base from J, leaving 9 bases between. DNA of the CDR3: TGTGCCAGCAGTTACTCGACCGCGGATAACTATGGCTACACCTTC. It yields the protein CASSYSTADNYGYTF.

This clone came up once. The CDR3 reads CASSFGGNTGELFF. The CDR3, as DNA: TGTGCCAGCAGCTTCGGGGGGAACACCGGGGAGCTGTTTTTT. The chain employs TRBV5-5 and TRBJ2-2; perhaps TRBD2 as D (6 bases). With 2 bases removed from V and 1 base from J, the gap between germline ends came to 6 bases. The CDR3 length is 14 residues. Germline values: CDR1 SGHKS, CDR2 YYEKEE (reference sequence).

The rearrangement uses TRBV18 and TRBJ1-5, with TRBD1 matching 7 bases. The CDR3 sequence is 15 residues long. Germline-derived CDR1 and CDR2 are KGHSH and LQKENI. With V trimmed by 5 bases and J by 4 bases, 8 bases remained unmatched. CDR3 residues: CASSSQGGKNQPQHF. Here the CDR3 DNA reads TGTGCCAGCTCATCCCAGGGGGGTAAGAATCAGCCCCAGCATTTT.

V is TRBV30 and J is TRBJ2-7; 8 positions match TRBD2. This CDR3 region has 12 residues. V was clipped by 3 bases and J by 4 bases; unmatched bases: 2. CDR1 GTSNPN and CDR2 SVGIG come from the germline V gene (reference sequence). CDR3 coding DNA: TGTGCCTGGAGCCCGGGGGGGTACGAGCAGTACTTC. It encodes CAWSPGGYEQYF.

The chain uses TRBV14 and TRBJ2-7; 8 bases match TRBD2. Losses at the gene ends were 6 bases for V and 4 bases for J; bases not matched to a gene: 5. Looked up from germline, CDR1 is SGHDN and CDR2 is FVKESK. The CDR3 is made up of 13 amino acids. CDR3 sequence: CASSPGLVYEQYF. CDR3 in DNA: TGTGCCAGCAGTCCGGGACTAGTATACGAGCAGTACTTC. Full variable domain (missing parts from reference TRBV14 and TRBJ2-7): EAGVTQFPSHSVIEKGQTVTLRCDPISGHDNLYWYRRVMGKEIKFLLHFVKESKQDESGMPNNRFLAERTGGTYSTLKVQPAELEDSGVYFCASSPGLVYEQYFGPGTRLTVT.

The genes are TRBV2 and TRBJ2-3; D gene ambiguous. The CDR3 length is 12 residues. Germline loops: CDR1 SNHLY, CDR2 FYNNEI. V lost 6 bases and J 6 bases, leaving 10 bases between the germline ends. CDR3 bases: TGTGCCAGCAGGACTGGTGGGGATACGCAGTATTTT. It encodes CASRTGGDTQYF.

The chain employs TRBV27 and TRBJ2-2, with TRBD2 identical over 8 bases. CDR3 size: 15 residues. With V trimmed by 2 bases and J by 3 bases, 2 bases remained unmatched. CDR1 is MNHEY and CDR2 is SMNVEV in the germline V gene (reference sequence). CDR3 nucleotide sequence: TGTGCCAGCAGTTTAAGCGGGAGTGACACCGGGGAGCTGTTTTTT. It yields the protein CASSLSGSDTGELFF.

The chain joins TRBV28 to TRBJ2-7; maybe TRBD2 (5 bases). The germline V gene encodes CDR1 MDHEN and CDR2 SYDVKM. The CDR3 spans 14 residues. V lost 6 bases, J lost 2 bases, and 14 bases lay in between. CDR3 region: CASSGVGQTYEQYF. As DNA, the CDR3 is TGTGCCAGCAGCGGGGTAGGGCAGACCTACGAGCAGTACTTC.